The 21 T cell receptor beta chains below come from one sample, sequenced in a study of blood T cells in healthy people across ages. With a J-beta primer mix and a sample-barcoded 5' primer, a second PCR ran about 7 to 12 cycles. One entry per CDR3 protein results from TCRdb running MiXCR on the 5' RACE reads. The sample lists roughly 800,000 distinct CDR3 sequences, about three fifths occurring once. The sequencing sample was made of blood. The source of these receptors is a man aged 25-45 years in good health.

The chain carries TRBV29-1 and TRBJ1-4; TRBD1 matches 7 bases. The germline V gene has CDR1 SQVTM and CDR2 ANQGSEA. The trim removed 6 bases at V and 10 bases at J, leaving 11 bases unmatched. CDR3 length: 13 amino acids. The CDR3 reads CSVETGTDRKLFF. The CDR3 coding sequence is TGCAGCGTAGAGACAGGGACGGACAGAAAACTGTTTTTT.

The CDR3 nucleotides are TGCAGTGCTAGAGATAGGGGAGAACGTATAAGGGTAGGAGAGACCCAGTACTTC. Translating gives CSARDRGERIRVGETQYF. This chain links TRBV20-1 with TRBJ2-5; D possibly matches TRBD1 or TRBD2 (5 bases each). Trimming took 0 bases from V and 4 from J, leaving 24 bases between them. This CDR3 region has 18 residues. From germline, CDR1 is DFQATT and CDR2 SNEGSKA (reference sequence).

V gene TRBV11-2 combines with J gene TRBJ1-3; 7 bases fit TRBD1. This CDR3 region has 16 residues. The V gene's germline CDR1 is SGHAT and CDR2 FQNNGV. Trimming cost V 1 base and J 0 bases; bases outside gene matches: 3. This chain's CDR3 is CASSLVRTGSGNTIYF. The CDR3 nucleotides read TGTGCCAGCAGCTTAGTCCGGACAGGCTCTGGAAACACCATATATTTT.

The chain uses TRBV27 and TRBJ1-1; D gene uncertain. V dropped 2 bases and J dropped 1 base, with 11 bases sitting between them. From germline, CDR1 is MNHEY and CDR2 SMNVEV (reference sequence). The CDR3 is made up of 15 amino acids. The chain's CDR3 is CASSLSLAGNTEAFF. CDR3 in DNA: TGTGCCAGCAGTTTAAGCTTAGCAGGGAACACTGAAGCTTTCTTT.

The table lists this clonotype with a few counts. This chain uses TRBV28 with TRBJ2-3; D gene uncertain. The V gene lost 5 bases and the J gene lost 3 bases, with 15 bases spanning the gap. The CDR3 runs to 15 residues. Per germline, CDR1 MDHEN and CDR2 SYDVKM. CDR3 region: CASSPDESGTDTQYF. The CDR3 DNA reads TGTGCCAGCAGTCCGGATGAGTCGGGTACAGATACGCAGTATTTT.

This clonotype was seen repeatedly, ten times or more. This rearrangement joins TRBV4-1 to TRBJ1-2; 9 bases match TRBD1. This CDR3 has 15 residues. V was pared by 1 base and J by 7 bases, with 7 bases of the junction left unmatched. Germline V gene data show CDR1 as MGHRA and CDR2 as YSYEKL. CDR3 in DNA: TGCGCCAGCAGCCAAGGCCTCTGGGACAGGGTTGGCTACACCTTC. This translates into CASSQGLWDRVGYTF.

As DNA, the CDR3 is TGCAGTGCTAGAGAATATTCTGAGCAGTTCTTC. This codes for CSAREYSEQFF. The chain uses TRBV20-1 and TRBJ2-1; D not certain. V was shortened by 0 bases and J by 9 bases, with 6 bases between the two germline ends. CDR3 size: 11 residues. Germline assignment: CDR1 DFQATT and CDR2 SNEGSKA (reference sequence).

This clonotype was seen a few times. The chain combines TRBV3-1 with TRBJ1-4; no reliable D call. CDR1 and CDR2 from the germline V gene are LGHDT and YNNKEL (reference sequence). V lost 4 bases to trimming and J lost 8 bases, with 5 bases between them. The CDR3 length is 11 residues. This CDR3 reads CASSPGEKLFF. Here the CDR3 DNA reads TGTGCCAGCAGCCCTGGGGAAAAACTGTTTTTT.

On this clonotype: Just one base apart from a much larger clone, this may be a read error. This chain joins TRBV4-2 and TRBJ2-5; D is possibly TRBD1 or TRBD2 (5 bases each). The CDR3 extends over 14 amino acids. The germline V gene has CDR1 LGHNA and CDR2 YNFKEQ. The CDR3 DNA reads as TGTGCCAGCAACCAAAAACAGGCCGGAGGGACCCAGTACTTC. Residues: CASNQKQAGGTQYF.

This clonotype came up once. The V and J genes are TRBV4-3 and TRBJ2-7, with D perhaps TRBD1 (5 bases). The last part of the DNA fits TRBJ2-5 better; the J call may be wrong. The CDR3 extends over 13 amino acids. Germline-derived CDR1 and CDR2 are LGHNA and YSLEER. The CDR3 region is CASSRSAGQTQYF. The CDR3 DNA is TGCGCCAGCAGCCGATCCGCAGGGCAGACCCAGTACTTC.

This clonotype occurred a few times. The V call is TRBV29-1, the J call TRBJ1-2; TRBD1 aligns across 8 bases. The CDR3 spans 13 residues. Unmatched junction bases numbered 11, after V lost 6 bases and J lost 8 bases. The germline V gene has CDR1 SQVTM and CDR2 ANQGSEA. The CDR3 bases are TGCAGCGTCCAGATATGGACAGGGTCCGGCTACACCTTC. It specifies CSVQIWTGSGYTF.

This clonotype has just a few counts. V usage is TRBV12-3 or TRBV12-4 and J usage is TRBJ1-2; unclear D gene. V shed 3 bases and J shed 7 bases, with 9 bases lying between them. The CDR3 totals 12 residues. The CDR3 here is CASSFTSGGYTF. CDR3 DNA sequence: TGTGCCAGCAGTTTTACCAGCGGTGGCTACACCTTC.

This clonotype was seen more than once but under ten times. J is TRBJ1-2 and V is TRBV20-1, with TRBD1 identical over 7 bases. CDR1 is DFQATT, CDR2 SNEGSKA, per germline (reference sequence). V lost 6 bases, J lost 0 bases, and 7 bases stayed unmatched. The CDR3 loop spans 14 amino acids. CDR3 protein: CSAPRDSANYGYTF. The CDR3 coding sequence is TGCAGTGCCCCCCGGGACAGCGCTAACTATGGCTACACCTTC.

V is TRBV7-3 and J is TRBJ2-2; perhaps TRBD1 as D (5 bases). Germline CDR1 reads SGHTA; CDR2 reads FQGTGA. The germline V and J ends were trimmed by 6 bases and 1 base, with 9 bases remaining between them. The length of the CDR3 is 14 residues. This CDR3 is CASRSTVNTGELFF. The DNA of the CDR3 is TGTGCCAGCAGGTCGACAGTGAACACCGGGGAGCTGTTTTTT.

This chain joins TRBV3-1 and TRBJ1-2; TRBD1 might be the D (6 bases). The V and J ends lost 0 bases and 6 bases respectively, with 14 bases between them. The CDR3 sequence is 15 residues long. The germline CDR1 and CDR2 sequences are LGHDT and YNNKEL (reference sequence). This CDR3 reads CASSQEWQGRDGYTF. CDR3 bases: TGTGCCAGCAGCCAAGAATGGCAGGGGAGGGATGGCTACACCTTC.

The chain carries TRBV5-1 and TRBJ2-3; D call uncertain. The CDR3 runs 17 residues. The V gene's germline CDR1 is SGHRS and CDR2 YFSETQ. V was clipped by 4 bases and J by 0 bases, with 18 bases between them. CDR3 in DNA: TGCGCCAGCAGCCGACAATTAGACCTTACTAGCACAGATACGCAGTATTTT. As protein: CASSRQLDLTSTDTQYF.

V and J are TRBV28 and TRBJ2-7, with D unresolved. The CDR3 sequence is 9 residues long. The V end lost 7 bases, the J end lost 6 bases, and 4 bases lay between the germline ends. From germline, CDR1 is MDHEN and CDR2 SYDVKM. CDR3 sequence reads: CASNGEQYF. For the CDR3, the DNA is TGTGCCAGCAATGGCGAGCAGTACTTC.

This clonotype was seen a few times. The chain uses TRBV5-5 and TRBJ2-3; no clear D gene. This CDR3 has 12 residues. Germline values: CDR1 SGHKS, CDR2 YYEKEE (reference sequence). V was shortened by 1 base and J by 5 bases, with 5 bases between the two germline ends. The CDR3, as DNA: TGTGCCAGCAGCTTGAATATAGATACGCAGTATTTT. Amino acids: CASSLNIDTQYF.

The CDR3 DNA follows: TGCAGCGTCGGGGCAGGCACCCACACTGAAGCTTTCTTT. This codes for CSVGAGTHTEAFF. The chain employs TRBV29-1 and TRBJ1-1; D is perhaps TRBD1 (5 bases). Trimming shortened V by 6 bases and J by 3 bases, and 14 bases separated the two germline ends. Germline V gives CDR1 SQVTM, CDR2 ANQGSEA. This CDR3 is 13 amino acids long.

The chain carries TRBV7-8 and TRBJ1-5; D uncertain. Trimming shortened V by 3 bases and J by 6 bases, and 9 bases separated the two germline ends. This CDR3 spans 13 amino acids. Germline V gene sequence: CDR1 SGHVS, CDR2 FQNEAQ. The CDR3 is CASSFLESQPQHF. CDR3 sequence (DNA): TGTGCCAGCAGCTTCCTCGAAAGTCAGCCCCAGCATTTT. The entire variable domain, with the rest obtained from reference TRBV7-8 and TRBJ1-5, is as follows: GAGVSQSPRYKVAKRGQDVALRCDPISGHVSLFWYQQALGQGPEFLTYFQNEAQLDKSGLPSDRFFAERPEGSVSTLKIQRTQQEDSAVYLCASSFLESQPQHFGDGTRLSIL.

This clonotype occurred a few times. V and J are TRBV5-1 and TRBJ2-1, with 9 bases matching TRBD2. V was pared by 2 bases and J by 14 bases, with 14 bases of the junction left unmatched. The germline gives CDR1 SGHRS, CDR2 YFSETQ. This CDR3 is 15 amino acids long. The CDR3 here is CASSFGMAGGHSEFF. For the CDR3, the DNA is TGCGCCAGCAGCTTTGGCATGGCGGGAGGGCACTCCGAGTTCTTC.